This T cell receptor beta chain emerged from a study of CD8 T cells in Susac syndrome. Notes on the study in general: The relatively small number of individuals in the TCR sequencing and HLA analysis was acknowledged by the study.

Recently defined diagnostic criteria classed the Susac syndrome patients as definite or probable. Negative isolation was used for CD8+ and CD4+ T cells and FACS enrichment for TEMRA cells. The length of the CDR3 is 15 residues. V shed 3 bases, J shed 4 bases, and the junction held 6 bases outside the gene matches. Germline V gene lookup returns CDR1 KGHSH and CDR2 LQKENI. Random-hexamer reverse transcription was applied to about 0.45 to 1 ug RNA. TCR beta CDR3 was amplified by immunoSEQ covering 54 Vbeta and 13 Jbeta. TCRdb called the immunoSEQ multiplex PCR reads again in MiXCR, with one record for every CDR3 protein. The sample lists some 77,000 distinct CDR3 sequences; approximately 94% were seen once. Of note for this clonotype: The antigen remains unidentified.

The chain links TRBV18 to TRBJ1-5; 7 bases match TRBD1. The receptor was derived from a human donor with Susac syndrome. Specimen: CD4+ T cells from PBMCs. For the CDR3, the DNA is TGTGCCAGCTCACCGTCGGGACAGCTTAATCAGCCCCAGCATTTT. Its translation: CASSPSGQLNQPQHF.